These 7 T cell receptor beta chains were all obtained from the same sample, sequenced in a study of T cell responses to AZD1222 COVID-19 vaccine (dated by TCRdb to about 2021). Reading the label with the study, this specimen's time point is: about 28 days (+/-7) after the second vaccine dose. Taken with the paper, the label for treatment or condition translates to: meningococcal conjugate vaccine given as trial control. Receptors were amplified or captured by the immunoSEQ multiplex PCR assay. TCRdb's version of the immuneACCESS table is confined to in-frame rearrangements and falls short of the full clone set. An unresolved V gene accounts for under half of the shortfall where checked; the remainder is of unknown origin. This sample gives 150,000 to 200,000 clones in total; approximately 90% of them show up just once. The ten largest clones take up roughly 4.3% of the sample. This material consisted of peripheral blood, taken 28 days after the second dose of the MenACWY control vaccine. The receptors shown here come from an adult who received the MenACWY meningococcal vaccine as a control.

The chain recombines TRBV9 with TRBJ1-1; no clear D. This CDR3 contains 12 residues. V lost 5 bases and J 5 bases, leaving 10 bases between the germline ends. Germline V CDR1 and CDR2: SGDLS, YYNGEE. Written as DNA, the CDR3 is TGTGCCAGCAGTGTCGGGTATACTGAAGCTTTCTTT. Its protein is CASSVGYTEAFF.

This rearrangement joins TRBV11-2 to TRBJ1-2, with D possibly being TRBD1 (6 bases). Germline V gene sequence: CDR1 SGHAT, CDR2 FQNNGV. The CDR3 consists of 13 residues. V lost 2 bases and J lost 2, with 6 bases in between. The CDR3 coding sequence is TGTGCCAGCAGCTTACAGGGGAACTATGGCTACACCTTC. The encoded protein is CASSLQGNYGYTF. Full variable domain (outside the CDR3, taken from reference TRBV11-2 and TRBJ1-2): EAGVAQSPRYKIIEKRQSVAFWCNPISGHATLYWYQQILGQGPKLLIQFQNNGVVDDSQLPKDRFSAERLKGVDSTLKIQPAKLEDSAVYLCASSLQGNYGYTFGSGTRLTVV.

The chain couples TRBV7-3 to TRBJ2-5; D gene ambiguous. The CDR3 contains 13 residues. Trimming took off 5 bases at V and 3 bases at J, with 10 bases between the two ends. Germline CDR1 is SGHTA and CDR2 is FQGTGA. The CDR3 DNA is TGTGCCAGCAGCCTCGACCGCGAAGAGACCCAGTACTTC. It codes for CASSLDREETQYF.

V and J are TRBV5-1 and TRBJ2-1; TRBD2 matches 7 bases. The CDR3 runs to 17 residues. The germline CDR1 and CDR2 sequences are SGHRS and YFSETQ. V gave up 6 bases and J gave up 4 bases; unmatched junction bases: 16. In nucleotides, the CDR3 is TGCGCCAGCACCTCTCCATTGCTAGCGGAGGGATACAATGAGCAGTTCTTC. It translates to CASTSPLLAEGYNEQFF.

In this sample, this clone turned up once. The chain carries TRBV6-2 or TRBV6-3 and TRBJ2-7; 10 bases map to TRBD2. CDR1 and CDR2 (germline): MNHEY, SVGEGT. V lost 4 bases and J lost 3; bases outside the gene matches: 9. There are 16 residues in the CDR3. The CDR3 reads CASSSLLAGDYYEQYF. The CDR3 nucleotides read TGTGCCAGCAGTTCTCTCCTAGCGGGGGACTACTACGAGCAGTACTTC.

The rearrangement links TRBV7-9 to TRBJ2-2; 8 bases are a match to TRBD2. This CDR3 region has 17 residues. Germline V gives CDR1 SEHNR, CDR2 FQNEAQ (reference sequence). The J segment lost 5 bases and the V segment lost 1 base, leaving 9 bases of the junction unmatched. The CDR3: CASSLGGSGRGTGELFF. Written as DNA, the CDR3 is TGTGCCAGCAGCTTAGGAGGGAGCGGGAGAGGGACCGGGGAGCTGTTTTTT.

This chain links TRBV4-1 with TRBJ1-4; TRBD1 matches 9 bases. Germline assignment: CDR1 MGHRA and CDR2 YSYEKL. The V segment lost 4 bases and the J segment 5 bases; nucleotides outside the gene matches: 5. This CDR3 spans 15 amino acids. CDR3 loop: CASSRTGTGNEKLFF. The CDR3 region has the DNA TGCGCCAGCAGCCGGACCGGGACAGGGAATGAAAAACTGTTTTTT.